The rows below give T cell receptor beta chains drawn from one sample of a study of blood T cells in healthy people across ages. TCRdb reprocessed the 5' RACE reads with MiXCR, giving one entry per CDR3 protein. The sample lists 1,100,000 or so distinct CDR3 sequences; roughly 45% were seen once. The sample comprised blood. The source is a woman aged 55-70 years in good health. Both conserved end residues are part of each CDR3. A D gene is named only where the DNA matches it firmly. Only part of the rows carry a size: once, few, many, or a class if the clone is expanded.

D gene	clone size	CDR3 length	V gene	J gene	CDR3 DNA	CDR3 protein
NA	NA	14	TRBV7-2	TRBJ1-5	TGTGCCAGCAGCTGGACACATAGCAATCAGCCCCAGCATTTT	CASSWTHSNQPQHF
TRBD1	NA	15	TRBV5-1	TRBJ2-1	TGCGCCAGCAGCTGGACCGGGACAGGGGGCGCAGGGCAGTTCTTC	CASSWTGTGGAGQFF
NA	few	13	TRBV7-2	TRBJ2-7	TGTGCCAGCAGCTTAAACTGGGCCTACGAGCAGTACTTC	CASSLNWAYEQYF
NA	NA	16	TRBV10-3	TRBJ2-3	TGTGCCATCAGGTCGTCCCGCGCTACTAGCACAGATACGCAGTATTTT	CAIRSSRATSTDTQYF
NA	NA	16	TRBV9	TRBJ1-1	TGTGCCAGCAGCGTAGTGCAGGGCGGAGGGAACACTGAAGCTTTCTTT	CASSVVQGGGNTEAFF
NA	few	13	TRBV7-9	TRBJ2-3	TGTGCCAGCAGCTTAGAAGGTAGCGGTACGCAGTATTTT	CASSLEGSGTQYF
TRBD1	NA	15	TRBV9	TRBJ2-1	TGTGCCAGCAGGGCTGACAGGGGCCAAATGAATGAGCAGTTCTTC	CASRADRGQMNEQFF
TRBD2	few	15	TRBV7-2	TRBJ2-7	TGTGCCAGCAGCGCGGCCGGGACTACGCTATACGAGCAGTACTTC	CASSAAGTTLYEQYF
NA	NA	15	TRBV5-1	TRBJ2-5	TGCGCCAGCAGCTTGGGGTCAGAACCAGAAGAGACCCAGTACTTC	CASSLGSEPEETQYF
TRBD2	many	16	TRBV5-1	TRBJ2-7	TGCGCCAGCAGCTTGGAAGTGGGAGGGCCTATCTACGAGCAGTACTTC	CASSLEVGGPIYEQYF
TRBD2	few	15	TRBV4-2	TRBJ2-7	TGTGCCAGCAGCCAGCTAGCGGGGGACTTCTACGAGCAGTACTTC	CASSQLAGDFYEQYF
NA	few	13	TRBV29-1	TRBJ2-7	TGCAGCGTCACACCTCCATCTGGGGACGAGCAGTACTTC	CSVTPPSGDEQYF
NA	few	16	TRBV6-5	TRBJ2-4	TGTGCCAGCATTGGTCGCGGGCGGCATGCCAAAAACATTCAGTACTTC	CASIGRGRHAKNIQYF
NA	NA	18	TRBV20-1	TRBJ2-1	TGCAGTGCTAGAGTCTCTACTCACGATAGTCGCTCCTACAATGAGCAGTTCTTC	CSARVSTHDSRSYNEQFF
NA	few	16	TRBV6-6	TRBJ2-7	TGTGCCAGCAGTTACCCATGGCCCTGGGGGTCCTACGAGCAGTACTTC	CASSYPWPWGSYEQYF
TRBD1	NA	16	TRBV15	TRBJ2-1	TGTGCCACCAGCAGAGGGCGGACAGGGTCATCTCTTGAGCAGTTCTTC	CATSRGRTGSSLEQFF
NA	NA	13	TRBV27	TRBJ1-1	TGTGCCAGCAGTTTAATGAGGGACACTGAAGCTTTCTTT	CASSLMRDTEAFF
TRBD1	NA	13	TRBV4-2	TRBJ1-2	TGTGCCAGCAGCCAAGGGACAGGGATTGGCTACACCTTC	CASSQGTGIGYTF
NA	NA	13	TRBV21-1	TRBJ1-5	TGTGCCAGCAGCTTCCGATCAACTCAGCCCCAGCATTTT	CASSFRSTQPQHF
TRBD1	NA	15	TRBV9	TRBJ1-4	TGTGCCAGCAGCGTAGAGGGCTCGGGACAGCAAAAACTGTTTTTT	CASSVEGSGQQKLFF
NA	NA	17	TRBV18	TRBJ2-6	TGTGCCAGCTCCCCCAAAAATACAGGGTCTGGGGCCAACGTCCTGACTTTC	CASSPKNTGSGANVLTF
NA	NA	13	TRBV28	TRBJ2-7	TGTGCCAGCAGTGGGATGGGGCCTAACGAGCAGTACTTC	CASSGMGPNEQYF
TRBD1	NA	15	TRBV20-1	TRBJ1-2	TGCAGTGCTAGAGAACACAGGGGCCAGGACTATGGCTACACCTTC	CSAREHRGQDYGYTF
TRBD2	NA	17	TRBV11-2	TRBJ2-5	TGTGCCAGCAGACAGACTAGCGGGACCGGGACCCAAGAGACCCAGTACTTC	CASRQTSGTGTQETQYF
NA	few	16	TRBV25-1	TRBJ1-4	TGTGCCAGCAGTGAATATGGCGGAGCAACTAATGAAAAACTGTTTTTT	CASSEYGGATNEKLFF
TRBD1	many	13	TRBV5-1	TRBJ2-7	TGTGCCAGCAGCTTAGACAGGGTCTACGAGCAGTACTTC	CASSLDRVYEQYF
NA	NA	15	TRBV2	TRBJ1-4	TGTGCCAGCAGTGAAGTTCGGGGGACTAATGAAAAACTGTTTTTT	CASSEVRGTNEKLFF
NA	NA	17	TRBV24-1	TRBJ2-7	TGTGCCACCAGTGATTTGCGGAGGGGGCTATCGTCCTACGAGCAGTACTTC	CATSDLRRGLSSYEQYF
TRBD2	few	14	TRBV6-5	TRBJ2-7	TGTGCCAGCAGCGCGGGGGGGAGAACAGACGAGCAGTACTTC	CASSAGGRTDEQYF
NA	NA	17	TRBV12-3/TRBV12-4	TRBJ2-2	TGTGCCAGCAGTTTGTCCCGAGGGGGGGCGAACACCGGGGAGCTGTTTTTT	CASSLSRGGANTGELFF
TRBD2	NA	16	TRBV4-2	TRBJ2-7	TGTGCCAGCAGCCAAGAATCCGGGACTAGTACCTACGAGCAGTACTTC	CASSQESGTSTYEQYF
TRBD1	NA	14	TRBV11-2	TRBJ2-7	TGTGCCAGCAGCCAACTAACAGGGGGCTGTGAGCAGTACTTC	CASSQLTGGCEQYF
TRBD2	NA	14	TRBV20-1	TRBJ2-7	TGCAGTGCTAGACTCGGGAGGGCCTCCTACGAGCAGTACTTC	CSARLGRASYEQYF
NA	NA	15	TRBV15	TRBJ2-7	TGTGCCACCAGCCAGGTACGAGGGATCTTCTACGAGCAGTACTTC	CATSQVRGIFYEQYF
NA	NA	13	TRBV30	TRBJ2-7	TGTGCCTGGGGACAGAGCAGCTCCTACGAGCAGTACTTC	CAWGQSSSYEQYF
NA	NA	13	TRBV20-1	TRBJ2-3	TGCAGTGCTTCCCCGATGGGCGCAGATACGCGGTATTTT	CSASPMGADTRYF
TRBD1	NA	16	TRBV7-8	TRBJ2-1	TGTGCCAGCAGCGTTACCACAGGGGGCACCTACAATGAGCAGTTCTTC	CASSVTTGGTYNEQFF
TRBD1	NA	15	TRBV7-6	TRBJ2-5	TGTGCCAGCAGCTCCCACGGACAGGGGGCAAAGGAGCAGTACTTC	CASSSHGQGAKEQYF
TRBD2	NA	15	TRBV9	TRBJ2-3	TGTGCCAGCAGCACCGGACTAGTCAGCACAGATACGCAGTATTTT	CASSTGLVSTDTQYF
NA	few	16	TRBV10-3	TRBJ2-3	TGTGCCATCAGAGGCATTCCAGGGGTAGGAACAGATACGCAGTATTTT	CAIRGIPGVGTDTQYF
NA	NA	14	TRBV2	TRBJ2-3	TGTGCCAGCAGACTAGTCCAACTCACAGATACGCAGTATTTT	CASRLVQLTDTQYF
NA	many	16	TRBV4-2	TRBJ2-7	TGTGCCAGCAGCCAAGATTTGCGGGACAGCTCCTACGAGCAGTACTTC	CASSQDLRDSSYEQYF